This paragraph reports one T cell receptor beta chain. Germline values: CDR1 SGHRS, CDR2 YFSETQ. V gave up 4 bases and J gave up 1 base, with 9 bases separating them. The CDR3 has 15 residues. The table came from immunoSEQ multiplex PCR; TCRdb's copy has only in-frame clones and leaves some out. The sample lists over 65,000 clones, 95% to 98% occurring once. This sample was included in a study of technical replicates of blood from several donors. The sequenced material came from T cells isolated from PBMCs. The clonotype originates from a human donor in good health. V and J are TRBV5-1 and TRBJ2-6, with D unclear. The CDR3 DNA is TGCGCCAGCAGCCCTGGAGATTCTGGGGCCAACGTCCTGACTTTC. It encodes CASSPGDSGANVLTF. Full variable domain (outside the CDR3, taken from reference TRBV5-1 and TRBJ2-6): KAGVTQTPRYLIKTRGQQVTLSCSPISGHRSVSWYQQTPGQGLQFLFEYFSETQRNKGNFPGRFSGRQFSNSRSEMNVSTLELGDSALYLCASSPGDSGANVLTFGAGSRLTVL.